This section outlines one TCR beta chain sequence together with its context. The antigen is not known. The table came from immunoSEQ multiplex PCR; TCRdb's copy has only in-frame clones and leaves some out. The table has 2 million to 2.5 million clones, roughly 90% seen once. This entry comes from a study of shared clonotypes between healthy human individuals. Overall study findings and caveats: Naive CD4 clonotypes were shared across a few donors at 4.5% to 6.5%. Sampling covered blood only; tissue repertoires likely differ.

The CDR3 runs to 15 residues. Germline V lookup: CDR1 SGHTA, CDR2 FQGNSA. After removal of 5 bases from V and 6 bases from J, the junction contained 10 bases not matched to a gene. All donors qualified as healthy HIV-negative adults and had experienced no recent acute infections or vaccinations. The authors divided CD4+ cells into CD45RA+ naive and CD45RA-negative memory subsets. This clonotype was sampled from a man aged 18 to 30 in good health. Some clones in this sample may be carry-over from other donors' samples. V gene TRBV7-2 combines with J gene TRBJ1-1; 9 bases fit TRBD1. The specimen sequenced was naive CD4+ T cells from PBMCs. Subset reported: CD45RA+ positively selected. The CDR3 loop reads CASSLRDRERPEAFF. For the CDR3, the DNA is TGTGCCAGCAGCCTCCGGGACAGGGAGAGGCCTGAAGCTTTCTTT.